This T cell receptor (beta chain) was sequenced in a study of memory CD4+ T cells and cytomegalovirus serostatus. Background on the study: Of the healthy Belgian adults, 9 or 10 were CMV seropositive and approximately 24 seronegative. Whole-study results and caveats: About 40% of the roughly 160 known CMV-associated TCRbeta sequences appeared in CD4+ memory.

Single viable CD3+CD4+CD8-CD45RO+ cells were sorted as the memory CD4+ T cells. Serostatus was set by detecting CMV pp150, pp28, p38, p52 IgG. Note on this clone: Its antigen is as yet unknown.

The table came from immunoSEQ multiplex PCR; TCRdb's copy has only in-frame clones and leaves some out. The sample has 75,000 to 90,000 clones; around 80% are singletons. Germline V gene sequence: CDR1 LNHDA, CDR2 SQIVND (reference sequence). The CDR3 has 14 residues. J lost 2 bases, V lost 4 bases, and 5 bases had no gene match. The source is an adult in good health and CMV-seronegative. The sample comprised memory CD4+ T cells from blood. This chain links TRBV19 with TRBJ2-7; 7 bases are shared with TRBD2. Written as DNA, the CDR3 is TGTGCCAGTAGTAAAAACGGGGGGACCTACGAGCAGTACTTC. Translation gives CASSKNGGTYEQYF. Complete variable domain (other parts from reference TRBV19 and TRBJ2-7): DGGITQSPKYLFRKEGQNVTLSCEQNLNHDAMYWYRQDPGQGLRLIYYSQIVNDFQKGDIAEGYSVSREKKESFPLTVTSAQKNPTAFYLCASSKNGGTYEQYFGPGTRLTVT.